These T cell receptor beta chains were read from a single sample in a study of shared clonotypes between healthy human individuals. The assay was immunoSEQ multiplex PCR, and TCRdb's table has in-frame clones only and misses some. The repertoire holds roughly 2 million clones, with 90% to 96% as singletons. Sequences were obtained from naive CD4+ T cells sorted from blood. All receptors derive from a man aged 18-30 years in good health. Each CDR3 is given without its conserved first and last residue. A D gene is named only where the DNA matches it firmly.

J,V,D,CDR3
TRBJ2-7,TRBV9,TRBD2,ASSPRIAGIYEQY
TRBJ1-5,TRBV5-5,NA,ASSIQGDQPQH
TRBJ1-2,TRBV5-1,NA,ASSPGPGANYGYT
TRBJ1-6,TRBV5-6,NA,ASSTGWDRANSPLH
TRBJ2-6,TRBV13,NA,ASSLPGSGANVLT
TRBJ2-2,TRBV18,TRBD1,ASSPPGQGVGTGELF
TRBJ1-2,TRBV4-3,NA,ASSSNSGSYT
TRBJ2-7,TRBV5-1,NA,ASSLPQGVDEQY
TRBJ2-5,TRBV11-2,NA,ASSTLTQGGGTQY
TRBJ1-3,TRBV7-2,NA,ASSPPGPISGNTIY
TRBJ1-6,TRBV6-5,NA,ASSFGQLNSPLH
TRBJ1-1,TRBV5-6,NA,ASSLVVQNTEAF
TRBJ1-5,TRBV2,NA,ASSDIYSNQPQH
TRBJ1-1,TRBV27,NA,ASSFSGIEGPVTEAF
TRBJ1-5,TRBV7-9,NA,ASTPLDSNQPQH
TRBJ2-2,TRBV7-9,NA,ASSLGSGPGELF
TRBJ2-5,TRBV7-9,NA,ASSPPTEETQY
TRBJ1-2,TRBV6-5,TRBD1,ASSRGQGKSYGYT
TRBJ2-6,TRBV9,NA,ASSEQGVAGANVLT
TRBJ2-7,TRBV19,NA,ASSIYGSVREQY
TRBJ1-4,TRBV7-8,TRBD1,ASSPDRLNEKLF
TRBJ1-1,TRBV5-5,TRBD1,ASSLQGIPEAF
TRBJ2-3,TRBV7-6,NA,ASSLGRGTDTQY
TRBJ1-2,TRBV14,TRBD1,ASSQAGTGGGYGYT
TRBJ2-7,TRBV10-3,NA,AIKSPGQNEQY
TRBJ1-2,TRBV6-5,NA,ASSYSTPSKDYGYT
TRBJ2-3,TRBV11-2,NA,ASSLSGQSTDTQY
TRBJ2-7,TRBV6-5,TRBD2,ASSREREPTYEQY
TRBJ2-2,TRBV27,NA,ASSLQANTGELF
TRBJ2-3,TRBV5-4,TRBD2,ASSLEARGGTDTQY
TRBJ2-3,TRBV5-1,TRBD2,ASSKKILAEGTDTQY
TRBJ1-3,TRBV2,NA,ASTGRAGADTIY
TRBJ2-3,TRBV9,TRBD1,ASSVALQGADTQY
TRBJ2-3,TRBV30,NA,AWSTGVDNTQY
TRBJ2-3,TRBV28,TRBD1,ASRDRASTDTQY
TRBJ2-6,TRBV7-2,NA,ASTQANVLT
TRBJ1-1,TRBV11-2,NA,ASSLLGFDTEAF
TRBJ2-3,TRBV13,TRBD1,ASSLSPGQGAQY
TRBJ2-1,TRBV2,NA,ASTPASGNNEQF
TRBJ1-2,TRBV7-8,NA,ASSLVNSQDGYT
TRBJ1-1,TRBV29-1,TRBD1,SARQGSNTEAF
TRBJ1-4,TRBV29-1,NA,STLAATNEKLF
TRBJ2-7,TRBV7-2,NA,ASSSDRSSYEQY
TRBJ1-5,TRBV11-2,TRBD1,ASSKGGGNQPQH
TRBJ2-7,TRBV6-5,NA,ASGYQRGGPYEQY
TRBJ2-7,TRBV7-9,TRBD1,ASKDRAALGQY
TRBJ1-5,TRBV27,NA,ASRQTENSNQPQH
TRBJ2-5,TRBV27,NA,ASSLSNPGTETQY
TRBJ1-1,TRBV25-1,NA,ASSETLLSNTEAF
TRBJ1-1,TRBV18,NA,ASSPNEGNTEAF
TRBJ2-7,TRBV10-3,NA,AISEGDRRWEQY
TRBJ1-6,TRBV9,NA,ASSAPEGRPINSPLH
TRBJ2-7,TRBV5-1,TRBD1,ASSLGQVPSYEQY